This TCR beta chain originates from a study of blood T cell repertoires in COVID-19 (dated by TCRdb to 2020 to 2021). For the wider study: Samples from collaborators originated in the United States, Italy and Spain and spanned both the acute and convalescent phases of COVID-19. The material from the prospective study consisted of cDNA or gDNA derived from T cells, B-cell-depleted T cells, or PBMCs. Deeply sampled blood TCRbeta repertoires from subjects exposed to, actively infected with, or recovered from COVID-19 were included in the dataset. The repertoires were made available in a free public database intended to serve as a resource for research on the immune response to SARS-CoV-2. Samples were obtained from the ongoing ImmuneRACE study (first 160 participants) and from 1,254 subjects provided by 6 global collaborators. The sample metadata nearly always contained a de-identified subject ID, COVID-19 status, age in years and sex. Where HLA class I and class II types were available, the types were taken from metadata supplied by the sample provider, not from assay-based typing.

V sheds 0 bases and J sheds 2 bases, leaving 12 bases between their ends. From the cysteine through the phenylalanine, the CDR3 covers 15 amino acids. Just the 45-base CDR3 DNA is kept, in frame starting at base 1. The germline V gene (reference sequence) supplies CDR1 SGHNT and CDR2 YYREEE. At one collaborating source in Seattle, patients were enrolled during active infection and were followed longitudinally through the course of disease. Collaborating institutions collected whole blood in K2EDTA tubes following their own protocols. For TCRbeta analysis, collaborators shipped samples in one of three forms: frozen whole blood, isolated PBMCs, or DNA extracted from either of those sample types. Study-wide findings and limitations: The amount of clinical and demographic metadata varied by source and participant and was provided uncurated.

TCRbeta CDR3 regions were amplified from genomic DNA by means of the immunoSEQ Assay, a bias-controlled multiplex PCR. The authors' analysis ran thus. Nucleated cell counts per sample were estimated from amplification of reference gene primers within the assay. To quantify the absolute abundance of each unique TCRbeta CDR3 rearrangement, sequence reads were collapsed and filtered. For each sample, productive Simpson clonality was calculated by taking the square root of Simpson's diversity index across productive rearrangements. Held by TCRdb, this immuneACCESS table contains in-frame sequences only and omits some clones. Under half of the omission traces to an unresolved V gene where checked; the cause of the rest is unknown. From that table come the V and J calls and clone size; the DNA was used to work out D and trimming. The sample has over 150,000 clones on record, around 81% of them singletons. 6.5% to 9.5% of the sample comes from the top ten.

Regarding this clone: No antigen is known for it. The input lacks base qualities; no much larger clone sits a single base away.

Rearrangement joined TRBV5-4 to TRBJ2-7; the D gene is perhaps TRBD1, from 6 matching bases. This sequence was found in a woman of 80 years or more with COVID-19, enrolled during active disease. The sample consisted of peripheral blood. The bases are TGTGCCAGCAGCTTGGTGGACAGCCTAGCCTACGAGCAGTACTTC. It is translated as CASSLVDSLAYEQYF. Reference TRBV5-4 and TRBJ2-7 genes cover what lies past the CDR3, so the full variable domain is ETGVTQSPTHLIKTRGQQVTLRCSSQSGHNTVSWYQQALGQGPQFIFQYYREEENGRGNFPPRFSGLQFPNYSSELNVNALELDDSALYLCASSLVDSLAYEQYFGPGTRLTVT.